This paragraph covers one TCR beta chain sequence. Antigen: not known. As an off-target read in a library built for alpha chains, this beta chain has a frequency of little significance. The CDR3 sequence is 23 residues long. Germline V gene data show CDR1 as SEHNR and CDR2 as FQNEAQ (reference sequence). Trimming cost V 2 bases and J 0 bases, with 32 bases left between them. Noted time point: sample taken at primary tumor resection. This sample was taken from a study of spatial heterogeneity in lung cancer. Study-wide findings and caveats: Tracking of tumor mutation counts was seen in expanded intratumoral alpha and beta TCR counts.

MiXCR, run by TCRdb on the 5' RACE reads, gives a single entry per CDR3 protein. The sample records roughly 16,000 distinct CDR3 sequences, 5% to 7.5% being singletons. This TCR came from a male donor with early-stage non-small cell lung cancer. The chain couples TRBV7-9 to TRBJ1-3; the D is unclear. The source material was lung tumor tissue, sampled at surgery. CDR3 loop: CASSLYPGANPGSHLSSGNTIYF. The CDR3 region has the DNA TGTGCCAGCAGCTTATACCCAGGAGCCAACCCAGGATCACATTTGAGCTCTGGAAACACCATATATTTT.